These 20 T cell receptor beta chains were all obtained from the same sample, sequenced in a study of graft-versus-host responses after intestinal transplantation. Repertoires were generated with immunoSEQ multiplex PCR, while TCRdb's copy carries only in-frame clones and drops some. The sample lists roughly 80,000 clones, 92% occurring once. The starting material was PBMCs, obtained 98 days after intestinal transplantation. All receptors derive from a human patient who received an intestinal transplant, so some T cells may come from the graft donor.

There are a few counts of this clone. CDR3 DNA: TGTGCCAGTAGTACTGGGACGCCAAGGAGTGGCTACACCTTC. It yields the protein CASSTGTPRSGYTF. This chain uses TRBV19 with TRBJ1-2, with D perhaps TRBD1 (5 bases). Between the trimmed V and J ends, which lost 4 bases and 7 bases, there was a span of 16 bases. The CDR3 length is 14 residues. The germline V gene encodes CDR1 LNHDA and CDR2 SQIVND (reference sequence).

V is TRBV7-2 and J is TRBJ1-5, with D possibly being TRBD1 (5 bases). This CDR3 contains 15 residues. V lost 1 base and J 3 bases, leaving 10 bases between the germline ends. Germline V gene lookup returns CDR1 SGHTA and CDR2 FQGNSA. The DNA of the CDR3 is TGTGCCAGCAGCTTAGGGGACGGATACAATCAGCCCCAGCATTTT. It yields the protein CASSLGDGYNQPQHF.

Remarks on this clone: Different DNA sequences within this sample yield the same CDR3. This chain connects TRBV5-6 to TRBJ2-7; TRBD2 matches 8 bases. Per germline, CDR1 SGHDT and CDR2 YYEEEE. Unmatched junction bases numbered 6, after V lost 0 bases and J lost 1 base. The CDR3 is 16 amino acids. CDR3: CASSLARGGWSYEQYF. The CDR3 DNA follows: TGTGCCAGCAGCTTGGCTCGGGGGGGGTGGTCCTACGAGCAGTACTTC.

This sequence joins TRBV6-1 and TRBJ2-2; D is perhaps TRBD2 (5 bases). Between the trimmed V and J ends, which lost 1 base and 2 bases, there was a span of 17 bases. Germline V lookup: CDR1 MNHNS, CDR2 SASEGT. The CDR3 is made up of 18 amino acids. The CDR3 coding sequence is TGTGCCAGCAGTGAAGACCCCGGGCGGGCGGTAAACACCGGGGAGCTGTTTTTT. Encoded protein: CASSEDPGRAVNTGELFF.

The chain recombines TRBV29-1 with TRBJ1-2, with TRBD1 identical over 8 bases. V lost 0 bases and J lost 3; bases outside the gene matches: 6. Germline values: CDR1 SQVTM, CDR2 ANQGSEA. CDR3 size: 15 residues. CDR3 in amino acids: CSVEDGGTGYYGYTF. CDR3 coding DNA: TGCAGCGTTGAAGATGGCGGGACAGGATACTATGGCTACACCTTC.

The V gene is TRBV30, the J gene TRBJ2-1, with D uncertain. Germline CDR1 and CDR2: GTSNPN and SVGIG (reference sequence). The CDR3 extends over 12 amino acids. Trimming stripped 0 bases from V and 9 bases from J, with 9 bases between. CDR3 in DNA: TGTGCCTGGAGTGTATCTGGTGGTGAGCAGTTCTTC. It translates to CAWSVSGGEQFF.

The gene calls are TRBV29-1 and TRBJ2-7; D is undetermined. The CDR3 length is 12 residues. Germline V lookup: CDR1 SQVTM, CDR2 ANQGSEA. V was shortened by 0 bases and J by 7 bases, with 10 bases between the two germline ends. CDR3 nucleotide sequence: TGCAGCGTTGAAGATGGACGCCAAGAGCAGTACTTC. Residues: CSVEDGRQEQYF.

This clone was observed once. The chain employs TRBV7-9 and TRBJ2-7, with 9 bases matching TRBD2. CDR1 is SEHNR and CDR2 is FQNEAQ in the germline V gene (reference sequence). V shed 5 bases, J shed 3 bases, and the junction held 8 bases outside the gene matches. This CDR3 spans 15 amino acids. CDR3 protein: CASSQRTSDRYEQYF. Written as DNA, the CDR3 is TGTGCCAGCAGCCAAAGGACTAGCGACCGCTACGAGCAGTACTTC.

A few counts support this clone. The chain employs TRBV29-1 and TRBJ1-1, with D unresolved. V was clipped by 4 bases and J by 1 base, with 10 bases between them. Looked up from germline, CDR1 is SQVTM and CDR2 is ANQGSEA. The CDR3 contains 13 residues. The DNA of the CDR3 is TGCAGCGTTGGAATCTCCCAGAACACTGAAGCTTTCTTT. Protein product: CSVGISQNTEAFF.

The gene calls are TRBV28 and TRBJ2-3; 8 bases are shared with TRBD2. V shed 5 bases, J shed 3 bases, and the junction held 4 bases outside the gene matches. Germline V lookup: CDR1 MDHEN, CDR2 SYDVKM. The CDR3 loop spans 14 amino acids. CDR3 DNA: TGTGCCAGCAGTACGGGAGGGCGAACAGATACGCAGTATTTT. Translation gives CASSTGGRTDTQYF.

This rearrangement joins TRBV14 to TRBJ1-4; D not certain. In germline, CDR1 is SGHDN, CDR2 FVKESK. The CDR3 has 16 amino acids. Trimming removed 1 base at V and 8 bases at J, with 17 bases between. CDR3 in amino acids: CASSQGLNARSEKLFF. The CDR3 region has the DNA TGTGCCAGCAGCCAAGGTCTCAACGCCCGAAGCGAAAAACTGTTTTTT.

The V gene is TRBV4-1, the J gene TRBJ1-1; a possible D gene is TRBD1 (6 bases). The germline V gene encodes CDR1 MGHRA and CDR2 YSYEKL. Trimming cost V 3 bases and J 10 bases, with 9 bases left between them. The CDR3 spans 11 residues. The CDR3 bases are TGCGCCAGCAGCCAGCAGGGGAGAGCTTTCTTT. As protein: CASSQQGRAFF.

This chain links TRBV6-1 with TRBJ1-1, with TRBD1 identical over 8 bases. The CDR3 has 13 residues. Germline loops: CDR1 MNHNS, CDR2 SASEGT. The junction had 5 bases not matched to a gene; V was cut back by 6 bases and J by 5 bases. The CDR3 bases are TGTGCCAGCAGGGACAGGGCGGTTACTGAAGCTTTCTTT. Amino acids: CASRDRAVTEAFF.

CDR3 residues: CASSESGGSYNEQFF. The CDR3 DNA follows: TGTGCCAGCAGTGAATCAGGGGGCTCCTACAATGAGCAGTTCTTC. The chain carries TRBV6-1 and TRBJ2-1; 7 bases line up with TRBD1. V dropped 2 bases and J dropped 0; count of bases not matched to a gene: 1. Germline V gene data show CDR1 as MNHNS and CDR2 as SASEGT. The CDR3 has 15 residues.

The chain uses TRBV14 and TRBJ2-1, with 7 nucleotides matching TRBD2. The CDR3 loop spans 17 amino acids. V dropped 2 bases and J dropped 0; count of bases not matched to a gene: 7. Germline assignment: CDR1 SGHDN and CDR2 FVKESK. The CDR3 spells CASSQLRGESSYNEQFF. CDR3 bases: TGTGCCAGCAGCCAACTCCGGGGGGAGAGCTCCTACAATGAGCAGTTCTTC.

The rearrangement joins TRBV7-9 to TRBJ1-5; D remains unclear. CDR3 length: 12 residues. V lost 5 bases, J lost 4 bases, and 6 bases lay in between. CDR1 and CDR2 (germline): SEHNR, FQNEAQ (reference sequence). CDR3 in DNA: TGTGCCAGCAGCGACGGAAATCAGCCCCAGCATTTT. Its translation: CASSDGNQPQHF. Full variable domain (remainder filled in from reference TRBV7-9 and TRBJ1-5): DTGVSQNPRHKITKRGQNVTFRCDPISEHNRLYWYRQTLGQGPEFLTYFQNEAQLEKSRLLSDRFSAERPKGSFSTLEIQRTEQGDSAMYLCASSDGNQPQHFGDGTRLSIL.

This chain links TRBV6-5 with TRBJ2-7; no clear D. Germline loops: CDR1 MNHEY, CDR2 SVGAGI. The CDR3 loop spans 12 amino acids. The V and J ends lost 0 bases and 4 bases respectively, with 4 bases between them. The CDR3 reads CASSYSKYEQYF. The CDR3 coding sequence is TGTGCCAGCAGTTACTCGAAGTACGAGCAGTACTTC.

The genes are TRBV6-5 and TRBJ1-1; D call uncertain. The CDR3 loop spans 12 amino acids. V was clipped by 6 bases and J by 2 bases, with 7 bases between them. Germline values: CDR1 MNHEY, CDR2 SVGAGI. DNA for the CDR3: TGTGCCAGCAGGGACGGCAACACTGAAGCTTTCTTT. It yields the protein CASRDGNTEAFF.

The chain has TRBV6-1 and TRBJ2-2; TRBD1 or TRBD2 may be the D gene (5 bases each). Germline values: CDR1 MNHNS, CDR2 SASEGT. Trimming left V 6 bases short and J 3 bases short, with 11 bases between. The CDR3 has 14 residues. DNA for the CDR3: TGTGCCAGCAGGGGGACCGGTGACACCGGGGAGCTGTTTTTT. Residues: CASRGTGDTGELFF.

V usage is TRBV11-2 and J usage is TRBJ2-7, with 13 bases matching TRBD2. CDR1 is SGHAT and CDR2 is FQNNGV in the germline V gene. V shed 5 bases, J shed 7 bases, and the junction held 5 bases outside the gene matches. This CDR3 has 14 residues. The CDR3 here is CASSPSGLAGEQYF. The CDR3 DNA reads TGTGCCAGCAGCCCCTCGGGACTAGCGGGGGAGCAGTACTTC. Full variable domain (rest looked up from reference TRBV11-2 and TRBJ2-7): EAGVAQSPRYKIIEKRQSVAFWCNPISGHATLYWYQQILGQGPKLLIQFQNNGVVDDSQLPKDRFSAERLKGVDSTLKIQPAKLEDSAVYLCASSPSGLAGEQYFGPGTRLTVT.